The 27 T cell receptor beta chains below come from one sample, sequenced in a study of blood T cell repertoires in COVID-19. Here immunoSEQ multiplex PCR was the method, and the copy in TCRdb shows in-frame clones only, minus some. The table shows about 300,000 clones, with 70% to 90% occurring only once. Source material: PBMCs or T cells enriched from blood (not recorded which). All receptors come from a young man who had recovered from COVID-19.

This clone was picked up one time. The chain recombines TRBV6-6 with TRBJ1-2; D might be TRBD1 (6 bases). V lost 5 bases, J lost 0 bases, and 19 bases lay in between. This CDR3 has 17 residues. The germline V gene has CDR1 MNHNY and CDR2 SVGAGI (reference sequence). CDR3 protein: CASSRTRGAQANYGYTF. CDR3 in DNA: TGTGCCAGCAGTCGAACGCGGGGGGCGCAAGCTAACTATGGCTACACCTTC.

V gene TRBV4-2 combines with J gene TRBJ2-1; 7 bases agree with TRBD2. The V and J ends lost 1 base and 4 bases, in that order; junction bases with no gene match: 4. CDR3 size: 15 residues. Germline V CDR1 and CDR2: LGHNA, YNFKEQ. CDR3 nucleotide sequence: TGTGCCAGCAGCCAAGGGACGGGGGGTTACAATGAGCAGTTCTTC. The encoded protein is CASSQGTGGYNEQFF.

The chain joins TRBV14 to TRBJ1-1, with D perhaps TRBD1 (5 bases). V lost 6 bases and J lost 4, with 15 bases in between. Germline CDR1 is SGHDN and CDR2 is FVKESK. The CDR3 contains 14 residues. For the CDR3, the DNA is TGTGCCAGCAGACAAAGGGGCGTCAGCACTGAAGCTTTCTTT. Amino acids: CASRQRGVSTEAFF.

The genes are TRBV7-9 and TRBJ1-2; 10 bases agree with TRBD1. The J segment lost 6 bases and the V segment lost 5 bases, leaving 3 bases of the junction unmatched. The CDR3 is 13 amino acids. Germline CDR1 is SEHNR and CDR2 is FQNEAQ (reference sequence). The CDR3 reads CASSAGTGDGYTF. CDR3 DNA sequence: TGTGCCAGCAGCGCCGGGACAGGGGATGGCTACACCTTC.

The CDR3 DNA sequence: TGTGCCAGCAGCGCCGTCGGGAGCTCCTACGAGCAGTACTTC. This encodes CASSAVGSSYEQYF. The chain joins TRBV5-4 to TRBJ2-7; possibly TRBD2 for D (6 bases). V dropped 4 bases and J dropped 0 bases, with 11 bases sitting between them. Germline V lookup: CDR1 SGHNT, CDR2 YYREEE (reference sequence). The CDR3 is 14 amino acids.

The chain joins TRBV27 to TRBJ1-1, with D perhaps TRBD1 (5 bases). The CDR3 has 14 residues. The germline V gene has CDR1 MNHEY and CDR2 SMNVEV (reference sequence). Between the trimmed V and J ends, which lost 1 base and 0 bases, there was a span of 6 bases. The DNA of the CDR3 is TGTGCCAGCAGTTTATACAGGCTGAACACTGAAGCTTTCTTT. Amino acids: CASSLYRLNTEAFF.

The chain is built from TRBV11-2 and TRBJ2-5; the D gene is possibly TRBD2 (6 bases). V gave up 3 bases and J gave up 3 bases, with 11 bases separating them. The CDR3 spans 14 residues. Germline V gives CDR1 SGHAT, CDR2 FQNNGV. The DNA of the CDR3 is TGTGCCAGCAGCTTGGCGGGGACCGAAGAGACCCAGTACTTC. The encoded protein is CASSLAGTEETQYF.

The CDR3 loop is CASSRTVNTEAFF. The CDR3 coding sequence is TGTGCCAGCTCACGGACAGTGAACACTGAAGCTTTCTTT. The gene calls are TRBV18 and TRBJ1-1; D perhaps matches TRBD1 (6 bases). CDR1 is KGHSH and CDR2 is LQKENI in the germline V gene. The CDR3 covers 13 residues. V was shortened by 4 bases and J by 0 bases, with 6 bases between the two germline ends.

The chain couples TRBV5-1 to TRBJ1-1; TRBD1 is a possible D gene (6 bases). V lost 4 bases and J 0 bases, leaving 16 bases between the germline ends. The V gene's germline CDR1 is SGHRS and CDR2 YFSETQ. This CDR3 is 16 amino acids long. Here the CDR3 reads CASSLGAGAMNTEAFF. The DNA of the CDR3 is TGCGCCAGCAGCCTAGGAGCAGGGGCTATGAACACTGAAGCTTTCTTT.

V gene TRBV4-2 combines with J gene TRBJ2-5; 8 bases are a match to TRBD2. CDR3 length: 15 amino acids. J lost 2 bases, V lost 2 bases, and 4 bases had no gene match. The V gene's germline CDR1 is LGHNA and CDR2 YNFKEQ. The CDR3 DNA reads TGTGCCAGCAGCCAAAAGCGGGGGCCACAAGAGACCCAGTACTTC. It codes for CASSQKRGPQETQYF.

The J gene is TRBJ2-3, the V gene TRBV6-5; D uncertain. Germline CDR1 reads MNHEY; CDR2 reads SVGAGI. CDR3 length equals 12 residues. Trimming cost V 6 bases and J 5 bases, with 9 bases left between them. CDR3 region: CASRSVEDTQYF. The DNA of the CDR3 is TGTGCCAGCAGGAGCGTGGAAGATACGCAGTATTTT.

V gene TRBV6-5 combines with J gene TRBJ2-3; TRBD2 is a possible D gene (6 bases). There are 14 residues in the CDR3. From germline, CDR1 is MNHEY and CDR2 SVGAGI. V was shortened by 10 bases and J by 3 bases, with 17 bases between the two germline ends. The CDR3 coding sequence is TGTGCCACCACGGGACTTATTTCGACAGATACGCAGTATTTT. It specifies CATTGLISTDTQYF.

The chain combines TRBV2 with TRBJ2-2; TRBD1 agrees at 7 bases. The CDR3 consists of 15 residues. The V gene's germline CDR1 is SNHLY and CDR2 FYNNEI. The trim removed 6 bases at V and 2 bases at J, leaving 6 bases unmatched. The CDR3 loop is CASSAGTANTGELFF. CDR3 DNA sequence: TGTGCCAGCAGCGCCGGGACAGCAAACACCGGGGAGCTGTTTTTT.

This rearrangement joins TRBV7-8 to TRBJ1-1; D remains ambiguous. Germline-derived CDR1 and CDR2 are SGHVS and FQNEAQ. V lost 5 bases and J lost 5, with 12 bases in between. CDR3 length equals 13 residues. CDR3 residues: CASSPPVRTEAFF. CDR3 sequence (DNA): TGTGCCAGCAGCCCCCCAGTGAGGACTGAAGCTTTCTTT.

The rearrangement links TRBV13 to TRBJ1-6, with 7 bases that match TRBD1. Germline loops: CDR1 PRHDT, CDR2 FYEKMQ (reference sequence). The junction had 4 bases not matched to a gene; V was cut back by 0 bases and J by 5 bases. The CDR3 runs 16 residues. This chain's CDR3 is CASSLGRGTDNSPLHF. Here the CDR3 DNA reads TGTGCCAGCAGCTTAGGCCGGGGGACAGATAATTCACCCCTCCACTTT.

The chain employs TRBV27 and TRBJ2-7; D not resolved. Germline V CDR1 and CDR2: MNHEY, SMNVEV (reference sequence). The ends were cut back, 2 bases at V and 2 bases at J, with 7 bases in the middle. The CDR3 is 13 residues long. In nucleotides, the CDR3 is TGTGCCAGCAGTTTAACAGAGACCTACGAGCAGTACTTC. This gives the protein CASSLTETYEQYF.

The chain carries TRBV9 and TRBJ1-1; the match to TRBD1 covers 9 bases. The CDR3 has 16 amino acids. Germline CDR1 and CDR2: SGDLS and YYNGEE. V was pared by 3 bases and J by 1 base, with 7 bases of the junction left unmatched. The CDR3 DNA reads TGTGCCAGCAGCGGCCACCCGGGACAGGGGAACACTGAAGCTTTCTTT. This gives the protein CASSGHPGQGNTEAFF.

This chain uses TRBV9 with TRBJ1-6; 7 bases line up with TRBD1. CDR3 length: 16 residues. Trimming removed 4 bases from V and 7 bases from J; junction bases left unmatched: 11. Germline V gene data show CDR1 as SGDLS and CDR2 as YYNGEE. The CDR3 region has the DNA TGTGCCAGCAGCCCCCAATCGGGACAGACAAATTCACCCCTCCACTTT. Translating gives CASSPQSGQTNSPLHF.

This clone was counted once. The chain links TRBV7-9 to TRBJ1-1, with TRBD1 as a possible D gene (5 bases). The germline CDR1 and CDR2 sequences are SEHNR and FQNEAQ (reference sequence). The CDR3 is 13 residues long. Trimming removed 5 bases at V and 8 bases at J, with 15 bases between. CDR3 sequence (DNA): TGTGCCAGCAGCCGCGGGACTACTGGGGAAGCTTTCTTT. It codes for CASSRGTTGEAFF.

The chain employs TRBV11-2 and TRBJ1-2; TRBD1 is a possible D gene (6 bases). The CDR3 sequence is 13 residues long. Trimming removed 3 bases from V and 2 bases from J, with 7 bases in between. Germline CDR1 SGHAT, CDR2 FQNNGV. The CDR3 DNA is TGTGCCAGCAGCTTCGGGACAAACTATGGCTACACCTTC. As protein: CASSFGTNYGYTF. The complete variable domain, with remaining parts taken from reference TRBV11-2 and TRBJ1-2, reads EAGVAQSPRYKIIEKRQSVAFWCNPISGHATLYWYQQILGQGPKLLIQFQNNGVVDDSQLPKDRFSAERLKGVDSTLKIQPAKLEDSAVYLCASSFGTNYGYTFGSGTRLTVV.

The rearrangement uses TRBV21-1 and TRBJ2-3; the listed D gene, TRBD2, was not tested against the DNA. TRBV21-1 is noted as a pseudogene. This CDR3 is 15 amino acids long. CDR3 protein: CASSKMRDLEDTQYF. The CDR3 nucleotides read TGTGCCAGCAGCAAAATGAGGGATCTGGAGGATACGCAGTATTTT.

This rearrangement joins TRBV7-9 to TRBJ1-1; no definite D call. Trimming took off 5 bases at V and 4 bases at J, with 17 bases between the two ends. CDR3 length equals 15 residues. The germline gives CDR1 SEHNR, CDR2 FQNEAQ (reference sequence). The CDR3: CASSLGGFYGTEAFF. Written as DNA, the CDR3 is TGTGCCAGCAGCCTAGGAGGGTTTTATGGCACTGAAGCTTTCTTT.

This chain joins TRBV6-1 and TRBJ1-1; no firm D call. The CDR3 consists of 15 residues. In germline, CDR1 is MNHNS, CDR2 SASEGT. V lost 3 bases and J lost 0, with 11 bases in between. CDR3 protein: CASSENTVMNTEAFF. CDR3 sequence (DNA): TGTGCCAGCAGTGAGAACACAGTTATGAACACTGAAGCTTTCTTT.

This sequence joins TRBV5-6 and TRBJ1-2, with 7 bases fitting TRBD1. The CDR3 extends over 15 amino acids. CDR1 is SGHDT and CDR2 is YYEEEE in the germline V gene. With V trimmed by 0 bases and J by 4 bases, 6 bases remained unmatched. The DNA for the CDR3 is TGTGCCAGCAGCTTGGGGGACAGAGAAATCTATGGCTACACCTTC. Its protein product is CASSLGDREIYGYTF.

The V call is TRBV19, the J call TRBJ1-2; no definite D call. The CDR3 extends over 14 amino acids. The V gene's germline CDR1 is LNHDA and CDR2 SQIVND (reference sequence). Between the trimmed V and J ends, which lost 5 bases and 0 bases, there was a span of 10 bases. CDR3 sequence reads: CASSSEGTNYGYTF. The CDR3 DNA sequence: TGTGCCAGTAGTTCGGAGGGAACTAACTATGGCTACACCTTC.

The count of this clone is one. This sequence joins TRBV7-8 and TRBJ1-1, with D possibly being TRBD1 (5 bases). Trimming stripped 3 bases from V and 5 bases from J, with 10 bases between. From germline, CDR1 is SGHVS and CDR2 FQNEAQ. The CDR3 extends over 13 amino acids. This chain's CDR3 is CASSFGGTTEAFF. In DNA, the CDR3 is TGTGCCAGCAGCTTCGGGGGGACGACTGAAGCTTTCTTT.

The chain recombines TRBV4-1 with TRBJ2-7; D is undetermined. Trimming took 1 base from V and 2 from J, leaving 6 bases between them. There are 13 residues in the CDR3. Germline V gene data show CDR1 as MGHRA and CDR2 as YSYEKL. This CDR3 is CASSQGQAYEQYF. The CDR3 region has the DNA TGCGCCAGCAGCCAAGGCCAGGCCTACGAGCAGTACTTC.